This T cell receptor beta chain was found in a study of beta chain features in type 1 diabetes. Sequencing targeted expressed TCRB transcripts, as all isolated RNA had been reverse transcribed. Only in-frame clones appear in the TCRdb table, and some are missing; sequencing was by immunoSEQ multiplex PCR. The sample contains about 150,000 clones, about 8.5% of which appear only once. This clone was seen a handful of times. The target antigen is unknown. General observations from the study: In comparison with healthy donors, patients had naive, central memory and Treg TCRB repertoires that appeared more similar.

The CDR3 loop spans 13 amino acids. Trimming took 0 bases from V and 7 from J, leaving 9 bases between them. In germline, CDR1 is SGHAT, CDR2 FQNNGV. One heparinised draw, averaging about 116 mL, was taken per donor. Naive, central memory, regulatory and stem cell-like memory cells within the CD4+ compartment were sorted using CD45RO/CCR7/CD25/CD127/CD95/CD27. Purity above 95% was achieved in all sorted populations. What was sequenced was central memory CD4+ T cells from blood. This chain links TRBV11-2 with TRBJ2-5; D gene unclear. This clonotype was sampled from a man younger than 30 in good health. CDR3 nucleotide sequence: TGTGCCAGCAGCTTAGACGCCCTCGGGACCCAGTACTTC. Amino acid sequence: CASSLDALGTQYF. The whole variable domain, remainder taken from reference TRBV11-2 and TRBJ2-5, is EAGVAQSPRYKIIEKRQSVAFWCNPISGHATLYWYQQILGQGPKLLIQFQNNGVVDDSQLPKDRFSAERLKGVDSTLKIQPAKLEDSAVYLCASSLDALGTQYFGPGTRLLVL.